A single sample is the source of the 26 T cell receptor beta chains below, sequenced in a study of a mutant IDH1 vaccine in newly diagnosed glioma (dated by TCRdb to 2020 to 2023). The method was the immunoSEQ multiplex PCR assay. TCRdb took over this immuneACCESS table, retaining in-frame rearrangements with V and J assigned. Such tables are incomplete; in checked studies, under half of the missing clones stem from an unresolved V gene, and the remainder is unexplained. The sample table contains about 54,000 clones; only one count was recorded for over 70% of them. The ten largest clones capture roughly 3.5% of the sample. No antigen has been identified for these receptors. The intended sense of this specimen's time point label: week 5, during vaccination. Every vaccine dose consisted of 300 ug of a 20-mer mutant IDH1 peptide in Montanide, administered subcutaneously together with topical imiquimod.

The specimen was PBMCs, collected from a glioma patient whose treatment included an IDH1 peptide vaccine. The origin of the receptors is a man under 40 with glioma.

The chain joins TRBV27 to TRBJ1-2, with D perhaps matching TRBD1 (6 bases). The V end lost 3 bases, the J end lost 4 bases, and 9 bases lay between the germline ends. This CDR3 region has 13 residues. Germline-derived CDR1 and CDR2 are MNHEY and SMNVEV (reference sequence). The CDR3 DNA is TGTGCCAGCAGTTTTGGACAGACCTATGGCTACACCTTC. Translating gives CASSFGQTYGYTF.

Here the CDR3 reads CASSPRQAIFGNTIYF. The CDR3 coding sequence is TGTGCCAGCTCACCGAGGCAGGCTATCTTTGGAAACACCATATATTTT. The chain combines TRBV18 with TRBJ1-3; D is uncertain. There are 16 residues in the CDR3. Germline V gene data show CDR1 as KGHSH and CDR2 as LQKENI. V dropped 3 bases and J dropped 3 bases, with 15 bases sitting between them.

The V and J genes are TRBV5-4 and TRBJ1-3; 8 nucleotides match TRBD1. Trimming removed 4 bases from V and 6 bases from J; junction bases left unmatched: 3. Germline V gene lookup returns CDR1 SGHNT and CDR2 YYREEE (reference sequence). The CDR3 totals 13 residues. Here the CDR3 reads CASSAGGENTIYF. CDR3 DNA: TGTGCCAGCAGCGCAGGGGGCGAAAACACCATATATTTT.

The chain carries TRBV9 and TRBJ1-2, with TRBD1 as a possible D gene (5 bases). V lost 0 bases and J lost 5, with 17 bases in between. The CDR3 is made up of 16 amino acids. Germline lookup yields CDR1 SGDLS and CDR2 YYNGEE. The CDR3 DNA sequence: TGTGCCAGCAGCGTAGGAGGGGCCGCCATGGGATATGGCTACACCTTC. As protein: CASSVGGAAMGYGYTF.

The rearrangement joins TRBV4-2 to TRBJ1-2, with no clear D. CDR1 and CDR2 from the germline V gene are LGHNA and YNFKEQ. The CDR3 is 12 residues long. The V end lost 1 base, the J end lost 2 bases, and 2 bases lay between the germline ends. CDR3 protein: CASSQANYGYTF. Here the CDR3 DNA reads TGTGCCAGCAGCCAAGCAAACTATGGCTACACCTTC.

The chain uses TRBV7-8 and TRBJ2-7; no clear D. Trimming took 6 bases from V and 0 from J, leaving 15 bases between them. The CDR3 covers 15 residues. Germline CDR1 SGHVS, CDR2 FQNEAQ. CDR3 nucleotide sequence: TGTGCCAGCAGTGGAGAGGCCCGGAGCTCCTACGAGCAGTACTTC. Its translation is CASSGEARSSYEQYF.

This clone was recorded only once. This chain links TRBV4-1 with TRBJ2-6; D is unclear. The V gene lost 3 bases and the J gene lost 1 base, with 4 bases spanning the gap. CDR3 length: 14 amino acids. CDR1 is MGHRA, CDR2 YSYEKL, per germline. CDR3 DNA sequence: TGCGCCAGCAGCCATATTTCTGGGGCCAACGTCCTGACTTTC. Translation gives CASSHISGANVLTF.

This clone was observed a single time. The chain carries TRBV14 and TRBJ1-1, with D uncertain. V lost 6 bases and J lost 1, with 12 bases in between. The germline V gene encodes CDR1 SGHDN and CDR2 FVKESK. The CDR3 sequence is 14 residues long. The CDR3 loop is CASRIRGPNTEAFF. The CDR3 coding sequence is TGTGCCAGCAGGATACGAGGACCGAACACTGAAGCTTTCTTT.

The CDR3 DNA reads TGTGCCAGCAGTTTAGTGGCTGCAGATACGCAGTATTTT. It specifies CASSLVAADTQYF. This chain connects TRBV27 to TRBJ2-3; unclear D gene. Germline V gene lookup returns CDR1 MNHEY and CDR2 SMNVEV (reference sequence). CDR3 length equals 13 residues. Trimming shortened V by 2 bases and J by 4 bases, and 7 bases separated the two germline ends.

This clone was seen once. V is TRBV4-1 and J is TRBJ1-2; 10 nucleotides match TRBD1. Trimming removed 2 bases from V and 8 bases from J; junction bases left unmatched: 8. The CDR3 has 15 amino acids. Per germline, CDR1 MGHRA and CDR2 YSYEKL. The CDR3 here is CASSQPPDRGRGYTF. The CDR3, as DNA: TGCGCCAGCAGCCAACCCCCAGACAGGGGGCGCGGCTACACCTTC.

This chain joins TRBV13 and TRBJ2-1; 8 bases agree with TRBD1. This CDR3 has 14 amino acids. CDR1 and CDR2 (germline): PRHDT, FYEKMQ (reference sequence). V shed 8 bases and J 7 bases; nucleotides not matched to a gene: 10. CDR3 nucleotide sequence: TGTGCCAGCGTTAATACAGGGGGACCGAATGAGCAGTTCTTC. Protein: CASVNTGGPNEQFF.

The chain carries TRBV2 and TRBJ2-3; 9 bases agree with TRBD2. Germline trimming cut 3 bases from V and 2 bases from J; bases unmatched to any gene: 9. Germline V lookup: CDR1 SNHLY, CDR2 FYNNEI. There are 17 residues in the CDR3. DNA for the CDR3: TGTGCCAGCAGTGAGGTCCAGCGGGGGGACAACACAGATACGCAGTATTTT. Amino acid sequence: CASSEVQRGDNTDTQYF. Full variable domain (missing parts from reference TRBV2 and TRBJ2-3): EPEVTQTPSHQVTQMGQEVILRCVPISNHLYFYWYRQILGQKVEFLVSFYNNEISEKSEIFDDQFSVERPDGSNFTLKIRSTKLEDSAMYFCASSEVQRGDNTDTQYFGPGTRLTVL.

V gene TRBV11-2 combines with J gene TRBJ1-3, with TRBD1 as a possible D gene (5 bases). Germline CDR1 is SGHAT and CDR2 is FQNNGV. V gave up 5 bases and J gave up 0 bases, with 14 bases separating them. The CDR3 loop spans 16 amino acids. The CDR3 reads CASSTLERGSGNTIYF. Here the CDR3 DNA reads TGTGCCAGCAGCACCCTGGAGAGGGGCTCTGGAAACACCATATATTTT.

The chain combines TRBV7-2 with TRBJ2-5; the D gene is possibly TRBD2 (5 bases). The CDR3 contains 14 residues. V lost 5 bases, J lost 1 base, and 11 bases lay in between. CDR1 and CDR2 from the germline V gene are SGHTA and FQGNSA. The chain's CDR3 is CASSPEGSQETQYF. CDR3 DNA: TGTGCCAGCAGCCCCGAAGGGAGCCAAGAGACCCAGTACTTC.

The CDR3 bases are TGTGCCACCAGCAGCGGACGAGCGGGGGGGGGAGAGACCCAGTACTTC. Translation gives CATSSGRAGGGETQYF. The rearrangement joins TRBV15 to TRBJ2-5; 10 bases fit TRBD2. Germline lookup yields CDR1 LNHNV and CDR2 YYDKDF (reference sequence). The CDR3 is made up of 16 amino acids. V was clipped by 3 bases and J by 4 bases; unmatched bases: 8. The full variable domain, rest sourced from reference TRBV15 and TRBJ2-5, is DAMVIQNPRYQVTQFGKPVTLSCSQTLNHNVMYWYQQKSSQAPKLLFHYYDKDFNNEADTPDNFQSRRPNTSFCFLDIRSPGLGDTAMYLCATSSGRAGGGETQYFGPGTRLLVL.

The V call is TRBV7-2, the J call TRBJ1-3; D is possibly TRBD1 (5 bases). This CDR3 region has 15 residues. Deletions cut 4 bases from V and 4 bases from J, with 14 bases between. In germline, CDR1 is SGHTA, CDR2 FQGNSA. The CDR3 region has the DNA TGTGCCAGCAGCTCGGGACGGCCCTGGGGAAACACCATATATTTT. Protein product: CASSSGRPWGNTIYF. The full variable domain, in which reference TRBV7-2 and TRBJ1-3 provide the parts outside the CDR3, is GAGVSQSPSNKVTEKGKDVELRCDPISGHTALYWYRQSLGQGLEFLIYFQGNSAPDKSGLPSDRFSAERTGGSVSTLTIQRTQQEDSAVYLCASSSGRPWGNTIYFGEGSWLTVV.

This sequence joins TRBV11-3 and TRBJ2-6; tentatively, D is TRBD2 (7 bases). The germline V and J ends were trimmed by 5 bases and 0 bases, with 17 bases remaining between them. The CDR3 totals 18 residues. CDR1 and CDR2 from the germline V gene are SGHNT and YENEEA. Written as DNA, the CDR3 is TGTGCCAGCAGCCCAGGCGGGGGCCGGCACTCTGGGGCCAACGTCCTGACTTTC. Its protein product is CASSPGGGRHSGANVLTF.

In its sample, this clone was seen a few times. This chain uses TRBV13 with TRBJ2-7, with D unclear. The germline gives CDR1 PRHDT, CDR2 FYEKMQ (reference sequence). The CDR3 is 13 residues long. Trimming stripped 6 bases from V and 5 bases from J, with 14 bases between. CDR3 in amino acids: CASRAEPGDEQYF. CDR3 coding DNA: TGTGCCAGCAGAGCTGAGCCTGGGGACGAGCAGTACTTC.

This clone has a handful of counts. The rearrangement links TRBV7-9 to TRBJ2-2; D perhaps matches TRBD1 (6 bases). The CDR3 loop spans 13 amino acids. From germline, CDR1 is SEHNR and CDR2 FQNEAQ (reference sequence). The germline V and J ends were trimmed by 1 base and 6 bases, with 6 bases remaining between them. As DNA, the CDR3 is TGTGCCAGCAGCTTAGAGGGGGCCGGGGAGCTGTTTTTT. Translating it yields CASSLEGAGELFF. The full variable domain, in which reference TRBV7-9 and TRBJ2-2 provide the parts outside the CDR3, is DTGVSQNPRHKITKRGQNVTFRCDPISEHNRLYWYRQTLGQGPEFLTYFQNEAQLEKSRLLSDRFSAERPKGSFSTLEIQRTEQGDSAMYLCASSLEGAGELFFGEGSRLTVL.

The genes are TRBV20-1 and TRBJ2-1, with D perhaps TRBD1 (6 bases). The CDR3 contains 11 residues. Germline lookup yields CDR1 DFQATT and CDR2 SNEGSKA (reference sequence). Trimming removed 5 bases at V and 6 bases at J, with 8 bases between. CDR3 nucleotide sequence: TGCAGTGCTCCGACAGGCAATGAGCAGTTCTTC. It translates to CSAPTGNEQFF.

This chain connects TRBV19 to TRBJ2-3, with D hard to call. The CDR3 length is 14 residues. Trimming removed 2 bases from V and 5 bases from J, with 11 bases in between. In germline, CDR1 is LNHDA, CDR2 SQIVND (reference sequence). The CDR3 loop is CASSIYLVRDTQYF. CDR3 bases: TGTGCCAGTAGTATATATCTGGTTAGAGATACGCAGTATTTT.

For the CDR3, the DNA is TGTGCCAGTAGTATAAGAATCAATCAGCCCCAGCATTTT. Protein product: CASSIRINQPQHF. The chain links TRBV19 to TRBJ1-5; D unclear. The CDR3 is made up of 13 amino acids. Trimming cost V 2 bases and J 3 bases, with 5 bases left between them. Germline assignment: CDR1 LNHDA and CDR2 SQIVND (reference sequence).

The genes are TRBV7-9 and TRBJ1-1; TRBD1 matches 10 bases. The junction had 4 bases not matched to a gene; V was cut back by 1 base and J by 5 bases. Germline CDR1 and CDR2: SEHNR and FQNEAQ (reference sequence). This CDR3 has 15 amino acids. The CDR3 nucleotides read TGTGCCAGCAGCTTAGGACAGGGGGCCAATACTGAAGCTTTCTTT. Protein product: CASSLGQGANTEAFF.

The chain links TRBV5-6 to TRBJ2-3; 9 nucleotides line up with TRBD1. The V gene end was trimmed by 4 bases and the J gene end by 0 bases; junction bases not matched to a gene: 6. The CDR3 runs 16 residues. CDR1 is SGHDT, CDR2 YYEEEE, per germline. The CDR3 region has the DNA TGTGCCAGCAGCGTGACAGGGGGGGCTAGCACAGATACGCAGTATTTT. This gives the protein CASSVTGGASTDTQYF.

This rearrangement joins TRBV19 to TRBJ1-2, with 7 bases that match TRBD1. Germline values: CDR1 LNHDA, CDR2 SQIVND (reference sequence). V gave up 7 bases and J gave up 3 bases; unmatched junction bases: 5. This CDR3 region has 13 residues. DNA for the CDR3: TGTGCCAGTAACCCGGACAGGCACTATGGCTACACCTTC. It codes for CASNPDRHYGYTF.

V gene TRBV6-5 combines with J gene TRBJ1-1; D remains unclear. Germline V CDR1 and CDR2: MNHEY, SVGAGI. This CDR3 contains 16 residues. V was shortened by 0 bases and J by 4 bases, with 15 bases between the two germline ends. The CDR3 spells CASSYSLQLTSTEAFF. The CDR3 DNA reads TGTGCCAGCAGTTACTCCCTACAGCTAACGTCCACTGAAGCTTTCTTT.